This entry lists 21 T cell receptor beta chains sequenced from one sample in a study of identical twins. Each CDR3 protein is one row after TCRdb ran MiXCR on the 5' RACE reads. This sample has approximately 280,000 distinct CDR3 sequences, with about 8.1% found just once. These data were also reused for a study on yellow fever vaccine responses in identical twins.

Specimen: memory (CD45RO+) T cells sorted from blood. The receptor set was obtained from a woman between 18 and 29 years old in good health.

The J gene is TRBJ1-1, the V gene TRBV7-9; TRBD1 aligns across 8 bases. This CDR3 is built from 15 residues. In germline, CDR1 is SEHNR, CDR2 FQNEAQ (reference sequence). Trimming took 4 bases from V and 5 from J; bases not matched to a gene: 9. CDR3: CASSSPETGDTEAFF. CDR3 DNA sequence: TGTGCCAGCAGCTCCCCCGAGACAGGGGATACTGAAGCTTTCTTT.

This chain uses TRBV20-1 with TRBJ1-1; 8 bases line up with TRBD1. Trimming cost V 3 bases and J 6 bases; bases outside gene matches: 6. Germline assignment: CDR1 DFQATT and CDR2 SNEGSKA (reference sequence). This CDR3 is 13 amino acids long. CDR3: CSASRQGQAEAFF. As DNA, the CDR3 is TGCAGTGCTAGCCGACAGGGGCAAGCTGAAGCTTTCTTT.

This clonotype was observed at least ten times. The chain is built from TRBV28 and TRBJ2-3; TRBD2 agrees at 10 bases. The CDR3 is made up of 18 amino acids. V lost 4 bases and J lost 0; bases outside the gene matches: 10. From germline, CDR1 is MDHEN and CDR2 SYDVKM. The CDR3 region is CASSYASGSLGSTDTQYF. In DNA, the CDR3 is TGTGCCAGCAGTTATGCTAGCGGGAGTTTGGGTAGCACAGATACGCAGTATTTT.

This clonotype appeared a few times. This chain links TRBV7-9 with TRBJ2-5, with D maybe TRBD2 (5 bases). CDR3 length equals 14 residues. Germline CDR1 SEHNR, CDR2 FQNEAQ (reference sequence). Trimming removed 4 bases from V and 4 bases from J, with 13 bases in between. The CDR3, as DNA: TGTGCCAGCAGCTCAGGCCGAGGGCTAGAGACCCAGTACTTC. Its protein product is CASSSGRGLETQYF.

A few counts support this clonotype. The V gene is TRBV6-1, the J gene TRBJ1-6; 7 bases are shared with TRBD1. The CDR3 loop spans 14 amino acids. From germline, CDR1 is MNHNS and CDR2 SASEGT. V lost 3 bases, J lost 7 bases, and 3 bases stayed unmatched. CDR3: CASSDRGNNSPLHF. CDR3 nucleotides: TGTGCCAGCAGTGACAGGGGGAACAATTCACCCCTCCACTTT.

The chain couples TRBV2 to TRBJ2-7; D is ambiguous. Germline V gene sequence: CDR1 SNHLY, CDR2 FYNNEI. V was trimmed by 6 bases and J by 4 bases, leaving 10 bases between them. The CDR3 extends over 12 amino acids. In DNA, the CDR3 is TGTGCCAGCAGCCAGATCGGGTACGAGCAGTACTTC. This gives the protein CASSQIGYEQYF.

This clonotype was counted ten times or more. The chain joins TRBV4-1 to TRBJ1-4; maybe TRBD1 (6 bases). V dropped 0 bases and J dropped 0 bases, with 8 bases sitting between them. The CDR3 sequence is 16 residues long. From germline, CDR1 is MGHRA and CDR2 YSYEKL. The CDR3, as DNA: TGCGCCAGCAGCCAAGACTCAGGGGCAACTAATGAAAAACTGTTTTTT. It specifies CASSQDSGATNEKLFF.

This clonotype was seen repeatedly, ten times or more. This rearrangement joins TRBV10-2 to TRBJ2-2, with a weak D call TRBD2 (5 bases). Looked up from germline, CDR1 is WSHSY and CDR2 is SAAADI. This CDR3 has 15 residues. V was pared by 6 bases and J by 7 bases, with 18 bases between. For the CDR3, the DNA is TGCGCCAGCAGGGAGAGGGCGGTCGCTGACGGGGAGCTGTTTTTT. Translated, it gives CASRERAVADGELFF.

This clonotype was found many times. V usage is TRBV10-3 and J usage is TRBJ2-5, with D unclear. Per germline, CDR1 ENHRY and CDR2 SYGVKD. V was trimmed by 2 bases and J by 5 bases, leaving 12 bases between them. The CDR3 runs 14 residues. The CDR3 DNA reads TGTGCCATCAGTGAGCCCGGAGTTTCTGAGACCCAGTACTTC. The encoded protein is CAISEPGVSETQYF.

The CDR3 sequence: CASSPGVTNTEAFF. The CDR3 nucleotides are TGTGCCAGCTCACCAGGGGTAACAAACACTGAAGCTTTCTTT. This chain links TRBV18 with TRBJ1-1; D is uncertain. V was pared by 2 bases and J by 2 bases, with 9 bases between. Germline V gives CDR1 KGHSH, CDR2 LQKENI. The CDR3 is 14 residues long. Complete variable domain (other parts from reference TRBV18 and TRBJ1-1): NAGVMQNPRHLVRRRGQEARLRCSPMKGHSHVYWYRQLPEEGLKFMVYLQKENIIDESGMPKERFSAEFPKEGPSILRIQQVVRGDSAAYFCASSPGVTNTEAFFGQGTRLTVV.

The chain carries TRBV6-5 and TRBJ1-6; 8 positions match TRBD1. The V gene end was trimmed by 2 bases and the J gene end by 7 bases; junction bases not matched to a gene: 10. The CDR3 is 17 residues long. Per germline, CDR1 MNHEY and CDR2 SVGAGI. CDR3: CASSYPRDRFPNSPLHF. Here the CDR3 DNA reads TGTGCCAGCAGTTACCCCCGGGACAGGTTCCCAAATTCACCCCTCCACTTT.

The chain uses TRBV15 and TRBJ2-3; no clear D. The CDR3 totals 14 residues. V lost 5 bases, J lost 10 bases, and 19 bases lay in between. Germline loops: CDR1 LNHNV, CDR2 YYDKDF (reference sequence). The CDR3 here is CATSLRAAAPPQYF. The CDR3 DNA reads TGTGCCACCAGCCTCCGGGCGGCCGCCCCCCCGCAGTATTTT.

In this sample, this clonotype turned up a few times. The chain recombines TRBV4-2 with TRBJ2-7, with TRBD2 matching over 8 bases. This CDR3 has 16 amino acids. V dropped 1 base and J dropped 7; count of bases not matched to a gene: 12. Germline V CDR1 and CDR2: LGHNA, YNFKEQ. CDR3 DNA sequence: TGTGCCAGCAGCCAAGTGGTGGGTAGCGGGACTGGTGAGCAGTACTTC. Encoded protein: CASSQVVGSGTGEQYF.

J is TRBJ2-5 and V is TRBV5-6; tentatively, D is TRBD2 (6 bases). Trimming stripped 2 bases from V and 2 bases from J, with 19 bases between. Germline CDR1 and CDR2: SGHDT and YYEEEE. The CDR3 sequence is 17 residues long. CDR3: CASSLTGRESPQETQYF. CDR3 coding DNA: TGTGCCAGCAGCTTAACGGGTCGGGAGAGCCCTCAAGAGACCCAGTACTTC. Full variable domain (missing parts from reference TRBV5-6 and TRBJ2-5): DAGVTQSPTHLIKTRGQQVTLRCSPKSGHDTVSWYQQALGQGPQFIFQYYEEEERQRGNFPDRFSGHQFPNYSSELNVNALLLGDSALYLCASSLTGRESPQETQYFGPGTRLLVL.

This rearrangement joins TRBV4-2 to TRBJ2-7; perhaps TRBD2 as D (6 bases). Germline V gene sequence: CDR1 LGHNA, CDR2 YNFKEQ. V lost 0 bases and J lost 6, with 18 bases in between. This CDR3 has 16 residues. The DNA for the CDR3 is TGTGCCAGCAGCCAAGAGTTAGGGACTTCCCTCTTCGAGCAGTACTTC. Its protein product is CASSQELGTSLFEQYF.

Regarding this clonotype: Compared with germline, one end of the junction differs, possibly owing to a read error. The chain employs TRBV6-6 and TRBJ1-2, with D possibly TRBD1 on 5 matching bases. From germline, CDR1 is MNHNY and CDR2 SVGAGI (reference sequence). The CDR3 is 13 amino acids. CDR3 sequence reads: CASSKGPTYGYTF. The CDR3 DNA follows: TGCGCCAGCAGTAAGGGACCGACCTATGGCTACACCTTC.

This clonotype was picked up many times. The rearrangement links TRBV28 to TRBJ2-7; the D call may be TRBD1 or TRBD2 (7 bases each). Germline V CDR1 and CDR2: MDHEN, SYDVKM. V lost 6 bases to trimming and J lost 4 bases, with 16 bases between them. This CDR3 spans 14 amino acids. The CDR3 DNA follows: TGTGCCAGCAGCGAGGGGGCTAGCGGATACGAGCAGTACGTC. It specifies CASSEGASGYEQYV.

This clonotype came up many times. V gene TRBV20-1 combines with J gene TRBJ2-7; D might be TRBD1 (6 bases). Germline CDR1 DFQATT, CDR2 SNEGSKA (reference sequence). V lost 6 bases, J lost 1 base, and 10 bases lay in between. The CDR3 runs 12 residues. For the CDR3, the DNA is TGCAGTGCGAACGGACAGTCCTACGAGCAGTACGTC. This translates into CSANGQSYEQYV.

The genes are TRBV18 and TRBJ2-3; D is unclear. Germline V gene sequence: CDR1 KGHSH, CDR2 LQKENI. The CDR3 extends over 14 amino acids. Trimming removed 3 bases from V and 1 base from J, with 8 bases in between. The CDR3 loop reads CASSPPTRTDTQYF. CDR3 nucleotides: TGTGCCAGCTCACCCCCCACCCGCACAGATACGCAGTATTTT. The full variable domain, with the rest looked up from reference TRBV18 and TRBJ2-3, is NAGVMQNPRHLVRRRGQEARLRCSPMKGHSHVYWYRQLPEEGLKFMVYLQKENIIDESGMPKERFSAEFPKEGPSILRIQQVVRGDSAAYFCASSPPTRTDTQYFGPGTRLTVL.

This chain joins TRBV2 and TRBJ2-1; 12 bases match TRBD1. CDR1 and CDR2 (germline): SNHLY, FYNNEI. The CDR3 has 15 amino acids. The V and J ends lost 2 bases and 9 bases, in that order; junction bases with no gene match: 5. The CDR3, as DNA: TGTGCCAGCAGTGAACCGGGACAGGGGGCTTCTGAGCAGTTCTTC. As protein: CASSEPGQGASEQFF.

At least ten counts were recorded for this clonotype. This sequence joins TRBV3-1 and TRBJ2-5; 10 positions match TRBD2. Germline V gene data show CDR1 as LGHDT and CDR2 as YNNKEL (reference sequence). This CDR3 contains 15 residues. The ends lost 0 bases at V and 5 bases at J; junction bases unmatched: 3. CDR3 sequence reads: CASSQEGTSEETQYF. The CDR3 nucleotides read TGTGCCAGCAGCCAAGAGGGGACTAGCGAGGAGACCCAGTACTTC.